A selection of T cell receptor beta chains follows, all from one sample in a study of shared clonotypes between healthy human individuals. Produced via immunoSEQ multiplex PCR; TCRdb's table is partial and in-frame only. This table holds roughly 450,000 clones, approximately 79% found once. Specimen: PBMCs. The receptors were sampled from a woman in her forties in good health. Some clones in this sample may be carry-over from other donors' samples. Both conserved end residues are part of each CDR3. Each record gives: CDR3 protein, CDR3 DNA, V gene, clone size, J gene, D gene. D genes are given only for firm matches. The listing skips clone size in some rows; elsewhere it reads once, few, many or a size class.

cdr3_aa: CASSQLLPGTAYLQTQYF
cdr3_nt: TGTGCCAGCAGCCAACTCCTCCCGGGGACAGCTTACCTACAGACCCAGTACTTC
v_call: TRBV11-2
clone_size: .
j_call: TRBJ2-5
d_call: TRBD1

cdr3_aa: CASSSLQGRGTGELFF
cdr3_nt: TGTGCCAGCAGTTCACTACAGGGAAGGGGCACCGGGGAGCTGTTTTTT
v_call: TRBV27
clone_size: .
j_call: TRBJ2-2
d_call: .

cdr3_aa: CASRALLASTDTQYF
cdr3_nt: TGCGCCAGCCGCGCGTTGCTCGCGAGCACAGATACGCAGTATTTT
v_call: TRBV5-1
clone_size: .
j_call: TRBJ2-3
d_call: .

cdr3_aa: CASTEGEFGYTF
cdr3_nt: TGTGCCAGCACCGAAGGGGAGTTTGGCTACACCTTC
v_call: TRBV6-1
clone_size: .
j_call: TRBJ1-2
d_call: .

cdr3_aa: CASSPHYRGGNTEAFF
cdr3_nt: TGCGCCAGCAGCCCCCATTACCGGGGGGGGAACACTGAAGCTTTCTTT
v_call: TRBV5-1
clone_size: .
j_call: TRBJ1-1
d_call: .

cdr3_aa: CSVDPSGRAQYF
cdr3_nt: TGCAGCGTGGACCCTAGCGGGAGGGCCCAGTACTTC
v_call: TRBV29-1
clone_size: .
j_call: TRBJ2-5
d_call: TRBD2

cdr3_aa: CASSARTSGSTDTQYF
cdr3_nt: TGTGCCAGCAGCGCTAGGACTAGCGGGAGCACAGATACGCAGTATTTT
v_call: TRBV5-4
clone_size: few
j_call: TRBJ2-3
d_call: TRBD2

cdr3_aa: CASSPTNPGPGELFF
cdr3_nt: TGCGCCAGCAGCCCTACAAACCCTGGCCCCGGGGAGCTGTTTTTT
v_call: TRBV4-3
clone_size: .
j_call: TRBJ2-2
d_call: .

cdr3_aa: CASSINRGYSNQPQHF
cdr3_nt: TGTGCCAGTAGTATAAATAGGGGTTATAGCAATCAGCCCCAGCATTTT
v_call: TRBV19
clone_size: .
j_call: TRBJ1-5
d_call: .

cdr3_aa: CASSWTSGTYEQYF
cdr3_nt: TGTGCCAGCAGTTGGACTAGCGGAACCTACGAGCAGTACTTC
v_call: TRBV28
clone_size: .
j_call: TRBJ2-7
d_call: TRBD2

cdr3_aa: CASSPGLAGYEQYF
cdr3_nt: TGTGCCAGCTCACCCGGACTAGCGGGATACGAGCAGTACTTC
v_call: TRBV18
clone_size: .
j_call: TRBJ2-7
d_call: TRBD2

cdr3_aa: CASSSGQGGGYTF
cdr3_nt: TGTGCCAGCAGCTCGGGACAGGGGGGTGGCTACACCTTC
v_call: TRBV7-2
clone_size: many
j_call: TRBJ1-2
d_call: TRBD1

cdr3_aa: CASSFGGGGDTQYF
cdr3_nt: TGTGCCAGCAGCTTTGGAGGAGGGGGAGATACGCAGTATTTT
v_call: TRBV7-9
clone_size: .
j_call: TRBJ2-3
d_call: .

cdr3_aa: CASSPGQMNTEAFF
cdr3_nt: TGTGCCAGCAGCCCAGGACAAATGAACACTGAAGCTTTCTTT
v_call: TRBV9
clone_size: .
j_call: TRBJ1-1
d_call: .